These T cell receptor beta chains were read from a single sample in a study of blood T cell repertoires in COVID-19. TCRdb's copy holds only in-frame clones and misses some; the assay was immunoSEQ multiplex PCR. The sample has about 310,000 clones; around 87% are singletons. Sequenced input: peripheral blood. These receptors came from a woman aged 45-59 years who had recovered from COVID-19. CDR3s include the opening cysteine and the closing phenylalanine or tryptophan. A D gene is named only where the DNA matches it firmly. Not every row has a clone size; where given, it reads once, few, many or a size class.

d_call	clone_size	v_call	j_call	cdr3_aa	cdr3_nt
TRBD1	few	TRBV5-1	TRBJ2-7	CASSHLGQGYTYEQYF	TGCGCCAGCAGCCATCTGGGACAGGGGTATACCTACGAGCAGTACTTC
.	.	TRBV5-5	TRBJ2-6	CASSLQDSGANVLTF	TGTGCCAGCAGCTTACAGGATTCTGGGGCCAACGTCCTGACTTTC
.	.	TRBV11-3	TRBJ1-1	CASSLSGGTTEAFF	TGTGCCAGCTCCTTGTCGGGAGGAACTACTGAAGCTTTCTTT
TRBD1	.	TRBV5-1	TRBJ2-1	CASSLGQGSEQFF	TGCGCCAGCAGCTTGGGACAGGGGAGCGAGCAGTTCTTC
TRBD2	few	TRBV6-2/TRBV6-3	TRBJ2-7	CASSYVRRGGSSYEQYF	TGTGCCAGCAGTTACGTCCGAAGGGGCGGGAGCTCCTACGAGCAGTACTTC
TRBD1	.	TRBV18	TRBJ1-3	CASSPEVRTGVDTIYF	TGTGCCAGCTCACCGGAAGTAAGGACAGGGGTCGACACCATATATTTT
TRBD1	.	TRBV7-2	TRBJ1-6	CASSLRGTGNNSPLHF	TGTGCCAGCAGCCTACGCGGGACAGGGAATAATTCACCCCTCCACTTT
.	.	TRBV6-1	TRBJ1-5	CASRDSYSNQPQHF	TGTGCCAGCAGGGACAGTTATAGCAATCAGCCCCAGCATTTT
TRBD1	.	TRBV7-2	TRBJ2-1	CASSPTGQGVGTVQFF	TGTGCCAGCAGCCCGACGGGACAGGGGGTTGGCACAGTGCAGTTCTTC
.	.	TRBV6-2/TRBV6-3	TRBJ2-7	CASSSGTGAHEQYF	TGTGCCAGCAGTTCCGGGACGGGAGCTCACGAGCAGTACTTC
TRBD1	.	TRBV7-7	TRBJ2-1	CASSLAAQGPYNEQFF	TGTGCTAGCAGCTTAGCCGCACAGGGGCCGTACAATGAGCAGTTCTTC
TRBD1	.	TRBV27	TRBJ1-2	CASRTGQGSGYTF	TGTGCCAGCAGGACCGGACAGGGGAGCGGCTACACCTTC
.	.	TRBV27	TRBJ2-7	CASSQSGTPYEQYF	TGTGCCAGCAGCCAGAGCGGGACACCCTACGAGCAGTACTTC
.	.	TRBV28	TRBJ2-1	CASSLRETFYNEQFF	TGTGCCAGCAGTTTAAGGGAGACCTTCTACAATGAGCAGTTCTTC
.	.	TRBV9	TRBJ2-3	CASSVGAGDVDTQYF	TGTGCCAGCAGCGTAGGGGCAGGGGATGTAGATACGCAGTATTTT
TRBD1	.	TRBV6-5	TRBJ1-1	CASIAAGTANTEAFF	TGTGCCAGCATTGCCGCCGGGACAGCGAACACTGAAGCTTTCTTT
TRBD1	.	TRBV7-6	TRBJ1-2	CASSPGTAYGYTF	TGTGCCAGCAGCCCTGGGACAGCCTATGGCTACACCTTC
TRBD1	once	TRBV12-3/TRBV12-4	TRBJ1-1	CASSRDRVAEAFF	TGTGCCAGCAGCCGGGACAGGGTTGCTGAAGCTTTCTTT
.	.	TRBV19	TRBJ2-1	CASSDDPIRGGNEQFF	TGTGCCAGTAGCGACGATCCCATTAGGGGGGGGAATGAGCAGTTCTTC
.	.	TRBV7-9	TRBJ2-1	CASSKQQHNEQFF	TGTGCCAGCAGCAAACAACAGCACAATGAGCAGTTCTTC
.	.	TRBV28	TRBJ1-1	CASNSPTGKGVGEAFF	TGTGCCAGCAATAGCCCCACAGGGAAGGGGGTTGGTGAAGCTTTCTTT
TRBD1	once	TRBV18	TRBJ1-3	CASSPQTGTGNTIYF	TGTGCCAGCTCGCCCCAGACAGGGACCGGAAACACCATATATTTT
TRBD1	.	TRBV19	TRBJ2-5	CASSTGQGSYF	TGTGCCAGTAGTACAGGACAGGGTAGTTACTTC
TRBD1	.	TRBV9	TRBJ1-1	CASGDRGTEAFF	TGTGCCAGCGGGGACAGGGGGACTGAAGCTTTCTTT
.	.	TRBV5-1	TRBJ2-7	CASSLEAKDEQYF	TGCGCCAGCAGCTTGGAAGCGAAGGACGAGCAGTACTTC
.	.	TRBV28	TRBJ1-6	CASSGLIRGSPLHF	TGTGCCAGCAGCGGACTCATACGGGGTTCACCCCTCCACTTT
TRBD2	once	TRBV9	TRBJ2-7	CASSVDPSGRTYEQYF	TGTGCCAGCAGCGTAGATCCTAGCGGGAGGACCTACGAGCAGTACTTC
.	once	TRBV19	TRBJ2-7	CASSAGGTGPYEQYF	TGTGCCAGTAGTGCCGGGGGGACAGGCCCCTACGAGCAGTACTTC
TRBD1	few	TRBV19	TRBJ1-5	CASSGTGGNQPQHF	TGTGCCAGTAGCGGGACAGGGGGCAATCAGCCCCAGCATTTT
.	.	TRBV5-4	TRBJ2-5	CASSAPQQEGETQYF	TGTGCCAGCAGCGCCCCGCAACAGGAGGGGGAGACCCAGTACTTC
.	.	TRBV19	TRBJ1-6	CASRTPGNSPLHF	TGTGCCAGTAGAACACCGGGAAATTCACCCCTCCACTTT
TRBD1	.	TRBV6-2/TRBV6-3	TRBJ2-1	CASSYTGTAWEQFF	TGTGCCAGCAGTTACACTGGGACAGCTTGGGAGCAGTTCTTC
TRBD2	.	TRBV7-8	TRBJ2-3	CASSGNLAGSSTDTQYF	TGTGCCAGCAGCGGGAATCTAGCGGGTTCTAGCACAGATACGCAGTATTTT
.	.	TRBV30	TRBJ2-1	CACSRDSYNEQFF	TGTGCCTGTTCGCGGGACTCCTACAATGAGCAGTTCTTC
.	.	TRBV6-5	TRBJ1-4	CASRPGGANEKLFF	TGTGCCAGCAGGCCGGGGGGAGCTAATGAAAAACTGTTTTTT
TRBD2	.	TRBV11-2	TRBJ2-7	CASSLGTSGAGYEQYF	TGTGCCAGCAGCTTAGGGACTAGCGGGGCCGGTTACGAGCAGTACTTC
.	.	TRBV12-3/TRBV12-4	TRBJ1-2	CASSSLPGGRCTF	TGTGCCAGCAGTTCCCTGCCAGGAGGGCGTTGCACCTTC
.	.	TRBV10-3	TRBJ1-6	CAISELHPAKPLHF	TGTGCCATCAGTGAACTCCACCCTGCAAAACCCCTCCACTTT
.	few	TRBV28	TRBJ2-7	CASSLPRQTGEQYF	TGTGCCAGCAGTTTACCGAGACAGACGGGTGAGCAGTACTTC
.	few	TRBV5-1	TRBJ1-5	CASSPGNNNQPQHF	TGCGCCAGCAGCCCCGGGAACAACAATCAGCCCCAGCATTTT
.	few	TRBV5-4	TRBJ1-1	CASSSGTKAEAFF	TGTGCCAGCAGCTCAGGGACTAAGGCTGAAGCTTTCTTT
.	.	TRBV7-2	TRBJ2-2	CASSLVARETGELFF	TGTGCCAGCAGCTTAGTAGCCAGGGAAACCGGGGAGCTGTTTTTT